This record looks at one TCR beta chain sequence and its context. Its antigen is still unknown. CDR1 LNHNV and CDR2 YYDKDF come from the germline V gene (reference sequence). V lost 2 bases, J lost 2 bases, and 9 bases lay in between. The CDR3 is 14 amino acids. This sample is drawn from a study of graft-versus-host responses after intestinal transplantation. Assay: immunoSEQ multiplex PCR; the TCRdb copy retains only in-frame clones and omits some. The sample carries 70,000 or so clones, approximately 80% recorded once. This receptor was obtained from a human donor who was the organ donor for an intestinal transplant. V gene TRBV15 combines with J gene TRBJ1-2; TRBD1 is a possible D gene (5 bases). The sample in question was unstimulated CD4+ T cells sorted from spleen or lymph node cells, obtained before transplant. CDR3 loop: CATSRKTANYGYTF. CDR3 sequence (DNA): TGTGCCACCAGCAGAAAGACAGCGAACTATGGCTACACCTTC.